This T cell receptor beta chain was sequenced in a study of Ad26.COV2.S vaccination and SARS-CoV-2 variants. Findings and limits, study-wide: Spike-specific TCR breadth was greater after Ad26.COV2.S than placebo.

Germline CDR1 and CDR2: SGHDN and FVKESK. The CDR3 length is 15 residues. The V and J ends lost 5 bases and 3 bases respectively, with 16 bases between them. Stated treatment: roughly 20 received Ad26.COV2.S at low or high dose, single or two shots; about 5 received placebo; per-sample allocation not given. Following the first vaccine or placebo injection, samples were taken on day 63. Profiling relied on immunoSEQ multiplex PCR, and the TCRdb table lists in-frame clones only, not all of them. The data hold about 400,000 clones, with about 88% observed a single time. To note about this clone: The antigen is not known.

The chain employs TRBV14 and TRBJ1-2, with D uncertain. Sample: peripheral blood, taken in a trial of Ad26.COV2.S vaccine versus placebo. The receptor was isolated from a person between 18 and 65 years old who received the Ad26.COV2.S COVID-19 vaccine or a placebo. The CDR3 DNA reads TGTGCCAGCAGCTTACGACCACGGACGGACTATGGCTACACCTTC. Its protein product is CASSLRPRTDYGYTF. The complete variable domain, with remaining parts taken from reference TRBV14 and TRBJ1-2, reads EAGVTQFPSHSVIEKGQTVTLRCDPISGHDNLYWYRRVMGKEIKFLLHFVKESKQDESGMPNNRFLAERTGGTYSTLKVQPAELEDSGVYFCASSLRPRTDYGYTFGSGTRLTVV.